These T cell receptor beta chains were read from a single sample in a study of early T cells in non-severe SARS-CoV-2 infection. Via MiXCR, TCRdb re-called the 5' RACE reads, giving one row per CDR3 protein. This sample yields 50,000 to 60,000 distinct CDR3 sequences, of which around 9.7% are seen a single time; about a fifth belongs to the top ten. The sample consisted of whole blood. The receptors stem from an adult who was a healthcare worker with PCR-confirmed SARS-CoV-2 infection or an uninfected control (not recorded which). Each CDR3 is given with its conserved first and last residue. The D gene is left open where the match is weak. For some rows the clone size is stated as once, few or many, or as a class when expanded; others skip it.

v_call	j_call	d_call	clone_size	cdr3_nt	cdr3_aa
TRBV4-2	TRBJ1-1	NA	NA	TGTGCCAGCAGCCAGGGGGCGGGTGAAGCTTTCTTT	CASSQGAGEAFF
TRBV6-1	TRBJ2-5	TRBD1	NA	TGTGCCAGCACCGTGACAGGGGCAGAGACCCAGTACTTC	CASTVTGAETQYF
TRBV7-9	TRBJ2-7	NA	many	TGTGCCAGCAGCTTAGTAGGGCCAGGGAGACACGAGCAGTACTTC	CASSLVGPGRHEQYF
TRBV30	TRBJ2-1	TRBD1	many	TGTGCCTGGAGTGAGGACAGGGGATCCCCCTACAATGAGCAGTTCTTC	CAWSEDRGSPYNEQFF
TRBV29-1	TRBJ2-3	NA	few	TGCAGCGTTGAAGTTGGAGATACGCAGTATTTT	CSVEVGDTQYF
TRBV5-4	TRBJ2-3	NA	few	TGTGCCAGCAGCTTGCCGGATTATTCCGGTTCTAGCACAGATACGCAGTATTTT	CASSLPDYSGSSTDTQYF
TRBV5-1	TRBJ2-1	TRBD2	NA	TGCGCCAGCAGCTCAAGCGGGGGCCCCAATGAGCAGTTCTTC	CASSSSGGPNEQFF
TRBV19	TRBJ2-1	TRBD1	medium-sized	TGTGCCAGTAGCCGACAGGGCTCCTACAATGAGCAGTTCTTC	CASSRQGSYNEQFF
TRBV5-1	TRBJ2-7	NA	many	TGCGCCAGCCGCCGTTCTGCAGCTTACTACGAGCAGTACTTC	CASRRSAAYYEQYF
TRBV27	TRBJ2-6	NA	few	TGTGCCAGCAGTTCCCCCCCCTGGGAGGCTGGGGCCAACGTCCTGACTTTC	CASSSPPWEAGANVLTF
TRBV10-2	TRBJ1-1	NA	many	TGCGCCAGCAGTGAGCAGGGAGGGATTAACACTGAAGCTTTCTTT	CASSEQGGINTEAFF
TRBV5-1	TRBJ1-4	NA	few	TGCGCCAGCAGCACCGGAGATGAAAAACTGTTTTTT	CASSTGDEKLFF
TRBV30	TRBJ1-6	NA	few	TGTGCCTGGTCTAATAAGGTCACCTATAATTCACCCCTCCACTTT	CAWSNKVTYNSPLHF
TRBV9	TRBJ1-2	NA	NA	TGTGCCAGCAGCGCAGGGAACCAGAACCATGGCTACACCTTC	CASSAGNQNHGYTF
TRBV5-1	TRBJ2-3	TRBD2	NA	TGCGCCAGCAGCTCCCCGACTAGCGGGGCGCGGGCAGATACGCAGTATTTT	CASSSPTSGARADTQYF
TRBV2	TRBJ2-7	NA	NA	TGTGCCAGCACCGCTTTCCAGGGGGGAACCTACGAGCAGTACTTC	CASTAFQGGTYEQYF
TRBV5-1	TRBJ2-3	NA	NA	TGCGCCAGCACCGTGTCCCGGGGAAACACAGATACGCAGTATTTT	CASTVSRGNTDTQYF
TRBV30	TRBJ1-2	TRBD1	many	TGTGCCTGGAGAAAGACAGGGGGCCATGGCTACACCTTC	CAWRKTGGHGYTF
TRBV7-9	TRBJ1-2	NA	few	TGTGCCAGCGGAAGGGACTATGGCTACACCTTC	CASGRDYGYTF
TRBV11-2	TRBJ2-2	NA	NA	TGTGCCAGCAGCCCCCTGCTAGGGGGGAGCACCGGGGAGCTGTTTTTT	CASSPLLGGSTGELFF
TRBV7-8	TRBJ2-2	NA	few	TGTGCCAGCAGCCCTGTGGGGTCCGGGGAGCTGTTTTTT	CASSPVGSGELFF
TRBV6-2/TRBV6-3	TRBJ2-2	NA	many	TGTGCCAGCAGTTACTGGACGGGCACCGGGGAGCTGTTTTTT	CASSYWTGTGELFF
TRBV3-1	TRBJ2-5	NA	many	TGTGCCAGCAGCCACGACTATGCGCACGAGACCCAGTACTTC	CASSHDYAHETQYF
TRBV3-1	TRBJ1-2	NA	NA	TGTGCCAGCAGCCAGGGCGGCATGTGGAGCTACACCTTC	CASSQGGMWSYTF
TRBV3-1	TRBJ1-5	NA	NA	TGTGCCAGCAGCCGCGTTTATAGCAATCAGCCCCAGCATTTT	CASSRVYSNQPQHF
TRBV28	TRBJ1-2	NA	few	TGTGCCTGCATTGGTCAGGGATTTGGCTACACCTTC	CACIGQGFGYTF
TRBV4-1	TRBJ1-5	TRBD1	NA	TGCGCCAGCAGCTCCGAACAGGGGCCCCAGCCCCAGCATTTT	CASSSEQGPQPQHF
TRBV20-1	TRBJ1-2	TRBD1	many	TGCAGTGCTAGAGAGACAGGGGACTTACATGGCTACACCTTC	CSARETGDLHGYTF
TRBV9	TRBJ2-1	TRBD2	many	TGTGCCAGCAGCGTAGATCACTCGGGGGGGTTTAATGAGCAGTTCTTC	CASSVDHSGGFNEQFF
TRBV4-2	TRBJ2-3	TRBD2	NA	TGTGCCAGCAGCCAAGTTAGCGGGGGGTTTGATACGCAGTATTTT	CASSQVSGGFDTQYF
TRBV4-2	TRBJ2-2	NA	NA	TGTGCCAGCAGCCAAGAATATATCGCGAACACCGGGGAGCTGTTTTTT	CASSQEYIANTGELFF
TRBV12-3/TRBV12-4	TRBJ1-2	NA	few	TGTGCCAGCGATGGGAGGAACTATGGCTACACCTTC	CASDGRNYGYTF
TRBV29-1	TRBJ2-1	NA	NA	TGCAGCGTTGGAGACATATACGGGTTGAGCTTCAATGCTGAGCAGTTCTTC	CSVGDIYGLSFNAEQFF
TRBV4-2	TRBJ1-4	NA	NA	TGTGCCAGCAGCCAACGAGGACGTACAGGGCCAACTAATGAAAAACTGTTTTTT	CASSQRGRTGPTNEKLFF